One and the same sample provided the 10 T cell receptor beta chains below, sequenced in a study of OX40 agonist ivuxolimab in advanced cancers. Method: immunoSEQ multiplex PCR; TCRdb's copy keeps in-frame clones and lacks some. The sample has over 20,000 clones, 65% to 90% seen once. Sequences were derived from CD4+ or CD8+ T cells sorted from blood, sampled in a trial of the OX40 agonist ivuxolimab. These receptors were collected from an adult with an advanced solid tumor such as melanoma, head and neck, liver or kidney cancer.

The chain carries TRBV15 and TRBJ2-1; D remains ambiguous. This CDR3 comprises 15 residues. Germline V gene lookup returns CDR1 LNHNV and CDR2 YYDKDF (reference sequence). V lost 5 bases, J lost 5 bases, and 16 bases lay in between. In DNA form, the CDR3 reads TGTGCCACCAGCGCAACTCCCCTACAAAACAATGAGCAGTTCTTC. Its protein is CATSATPLQNNEQFF.

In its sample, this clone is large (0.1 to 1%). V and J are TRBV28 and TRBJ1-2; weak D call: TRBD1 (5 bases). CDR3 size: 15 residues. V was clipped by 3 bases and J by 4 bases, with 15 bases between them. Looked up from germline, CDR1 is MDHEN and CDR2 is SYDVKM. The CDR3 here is CASSLGLQESYGYTF. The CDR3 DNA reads TGTGCCAGCAGTTTGGGACTACAGGAATCCTATGGCTACACCTTC.

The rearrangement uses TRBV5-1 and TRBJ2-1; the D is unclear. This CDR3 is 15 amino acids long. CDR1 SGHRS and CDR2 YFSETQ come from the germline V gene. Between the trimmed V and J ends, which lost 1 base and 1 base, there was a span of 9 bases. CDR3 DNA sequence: TGCGCCAGCAGCTTGTATCCGGGTTCCTACAATGAGCAGTTCTTC. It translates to CASSLYPGSYNEQFF.

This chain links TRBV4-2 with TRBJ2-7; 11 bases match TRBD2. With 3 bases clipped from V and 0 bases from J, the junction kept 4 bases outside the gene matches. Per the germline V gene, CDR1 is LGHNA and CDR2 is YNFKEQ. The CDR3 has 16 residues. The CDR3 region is CASSQGLAEPSYEQYF. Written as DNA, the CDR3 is TGTGCCAGCAGCCAGGGACTAGCGGAGCCCTCCTACGAGCAGTACTTC.

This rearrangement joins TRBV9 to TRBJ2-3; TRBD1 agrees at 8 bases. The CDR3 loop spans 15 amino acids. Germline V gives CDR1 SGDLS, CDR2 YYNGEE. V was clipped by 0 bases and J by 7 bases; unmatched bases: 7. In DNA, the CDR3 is TGTGCCAGCAGCGTAGCGAGACAGGGGTCCCATACGCAGTATTTT. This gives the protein CASSVARQGSHTQYF. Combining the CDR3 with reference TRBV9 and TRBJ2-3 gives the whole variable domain DSGVTQTPKHLITATGQRVTLRCSPRSGDLSVYWYQQSLDQGLQFLIQYYNGEERAKGNILERFSAQQFPDLHSELNLSSLELGDSALYFCASSVARQGSHTQYFGPGTRLTVL.

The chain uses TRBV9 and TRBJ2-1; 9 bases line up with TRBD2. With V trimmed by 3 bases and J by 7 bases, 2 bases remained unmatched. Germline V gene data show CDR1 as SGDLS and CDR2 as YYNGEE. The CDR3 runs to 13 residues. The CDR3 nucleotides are TGTGCCAGCAGCGCGAGCGGGAGGAATGAGCAGTTCTTC. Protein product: CASSASGRNEQFF.

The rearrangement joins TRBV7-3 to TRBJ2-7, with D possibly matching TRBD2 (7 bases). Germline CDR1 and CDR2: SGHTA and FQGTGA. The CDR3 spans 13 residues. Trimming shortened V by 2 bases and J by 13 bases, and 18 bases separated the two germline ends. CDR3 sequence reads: CASSLGGGGLQYF. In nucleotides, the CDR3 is TGTGCCAGCAGCTTAGGGGGAGGGGGTCTACAATACTTC.

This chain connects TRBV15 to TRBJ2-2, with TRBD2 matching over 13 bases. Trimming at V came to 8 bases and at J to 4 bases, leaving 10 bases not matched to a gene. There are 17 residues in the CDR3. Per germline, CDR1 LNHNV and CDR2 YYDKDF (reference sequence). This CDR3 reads CATANPGLAGFTGELFF. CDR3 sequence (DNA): TGTGCCACCGCCAATCCGGGACTAGCGGGATTCACCGGGGAGCTGTTTTTT.

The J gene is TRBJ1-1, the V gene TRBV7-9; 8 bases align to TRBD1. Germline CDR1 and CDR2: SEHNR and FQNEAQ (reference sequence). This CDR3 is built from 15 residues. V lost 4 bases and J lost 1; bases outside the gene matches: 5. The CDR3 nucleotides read TGTGCCAGCAGCTCGTGGACAGGGTCGAACACTGAAGCTTTCTTT. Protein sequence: CASSSWTGSNTEAFF.

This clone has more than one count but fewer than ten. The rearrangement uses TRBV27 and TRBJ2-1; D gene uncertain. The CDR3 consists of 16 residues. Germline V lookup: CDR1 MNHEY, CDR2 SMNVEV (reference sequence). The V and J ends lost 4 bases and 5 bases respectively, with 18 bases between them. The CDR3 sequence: CASSSPIGVGNNEQFF. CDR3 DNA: TGTGCCAGCAGTTCCCCTATTGGAGTCGGAAACAATGAGCAGTTCTTC.